The clone carrying this T cell receptor (beta chain) was detected only once. Its antigen remains unknown. This record comes from a study of T cells in Graves' hyperthyroidism and ophthalmopathy. Germline assignment: CDR1 SGDLS and CDR2 YYNGEE. V trimming: 0 bases; J trimming: 3 bases; junction bases outside the gene matches: 4. The CDR3 covers 15 residues. Broader study findings: Among thyroid clonotypes expanded above 0.001, most also appeared in blood.

There were TCR beta CDR3 regions amplified from RNA transcripts. HTBI primers were employed in a first-round RT-PCR of the TCR CDR3. TCRdb called the multiplex PCR reads again in MiXCR, with one record for every CDR3 protein. The sample contains some 460,000 distinct CDR3 sequences, 15% to 19% of which appear only once. This chain joins TRBV9 and TRBJ2-3, with 7 bases lining up with TRBD2. Specimen: blood. This sequence was found in a young woman with Graves' hyperthyroidism. In DNA form, the CDR3 reads TGTGCCAGCAGCGTAGGTATAGCGGGTACAGATACGCAGTATTTT. Encoded protein: CASSVGIAGTDTQYF.